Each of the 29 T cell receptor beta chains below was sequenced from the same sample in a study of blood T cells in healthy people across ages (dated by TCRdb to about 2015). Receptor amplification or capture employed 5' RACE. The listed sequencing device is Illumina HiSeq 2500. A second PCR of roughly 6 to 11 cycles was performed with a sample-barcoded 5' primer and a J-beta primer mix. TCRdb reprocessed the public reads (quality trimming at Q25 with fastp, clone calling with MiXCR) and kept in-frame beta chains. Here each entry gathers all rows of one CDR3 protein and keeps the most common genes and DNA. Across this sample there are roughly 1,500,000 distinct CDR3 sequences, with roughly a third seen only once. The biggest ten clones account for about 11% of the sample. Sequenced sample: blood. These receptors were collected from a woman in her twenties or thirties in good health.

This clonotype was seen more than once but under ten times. For the CDR3, the DNA is TGCGCCAGCAGCCCGACAATAGCGGGGCCATACAATGAGCAGTTCTTC. Its translation: CASSPTIAGPYNEQFF. This chain joins TRBV5-1 and TRBJ2-1, with TRBD2 matching 8 bases. Trimming cost V 4 bases and J 4 bases; bases outside gene matches: 10. Germline V gene sequence: CDR1 SGHRS, CDR2 YFSETQ. The CDR3 sequence is 16 residues long.

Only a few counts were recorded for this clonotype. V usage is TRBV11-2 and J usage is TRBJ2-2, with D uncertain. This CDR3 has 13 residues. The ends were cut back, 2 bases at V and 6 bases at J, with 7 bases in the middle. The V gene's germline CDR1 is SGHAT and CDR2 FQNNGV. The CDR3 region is CASSLSLPGELFF. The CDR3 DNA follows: TGTGCCAGCAGCTTATCTCTCCCCGGGGAGCTGTTTTTT.

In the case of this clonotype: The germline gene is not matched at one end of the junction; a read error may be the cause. The CDR3 loop reads CSAGRREEYSEQFF. The CDR3 DNA is TGCAGTGCTGGGAGGCGGGAGGAGTACAGTGAGCAGTTCTTC. The chain has TRBV20-1 and TRBJ2-1, with 8 bases lining up with TRBD2. Germline V CDR1 and CDR2: DFQATT, SNEGSKA (reference sequence). CDR3 length: 14 amino acids.

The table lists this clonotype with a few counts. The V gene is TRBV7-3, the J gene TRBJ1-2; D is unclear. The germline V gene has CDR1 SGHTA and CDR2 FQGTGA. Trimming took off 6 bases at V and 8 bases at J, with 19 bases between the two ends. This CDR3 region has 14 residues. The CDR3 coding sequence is TGTGCCAGCAGTATACCCTCGGTGACCCCGGGCTACACCTTC. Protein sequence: CASSIPSVTPGYTF.

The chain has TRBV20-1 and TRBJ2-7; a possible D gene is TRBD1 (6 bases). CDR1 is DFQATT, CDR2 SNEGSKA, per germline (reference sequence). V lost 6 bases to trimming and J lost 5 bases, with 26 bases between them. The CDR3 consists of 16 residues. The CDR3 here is CSAKMGAERSTDEQYF. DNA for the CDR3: TGCAGTGCGAAGATGGGGGCGGAAAGGAGTACGGACGAGCAGTACTTC.

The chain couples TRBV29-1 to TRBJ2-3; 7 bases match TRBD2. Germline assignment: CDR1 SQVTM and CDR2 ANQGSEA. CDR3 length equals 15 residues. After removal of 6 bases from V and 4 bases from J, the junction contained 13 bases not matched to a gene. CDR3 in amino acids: CSVPRASGISDTQYF. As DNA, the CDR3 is TGCAGCGTCCCAAGGGCCAGCGGGATCTCAGATACGCAGTATTTT.

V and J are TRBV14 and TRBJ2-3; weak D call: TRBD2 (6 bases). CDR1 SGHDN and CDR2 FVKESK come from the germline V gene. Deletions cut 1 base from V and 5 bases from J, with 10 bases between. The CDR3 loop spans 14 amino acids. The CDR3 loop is CASSQGRGRDTQYF. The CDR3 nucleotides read TGTGCCAGCAGCCAAGGGAGGGGAAGAGATACGCAGTATTTT. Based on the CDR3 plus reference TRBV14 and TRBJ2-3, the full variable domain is EAGVTQFPSHSVIEKGQTVTLRCDPISGHDNLYWYRRVMGKEIKFLLHFVKESKQDESGMPNNRFLAERTGGTYSTLKVQPAELEDSGVYFCASSQGRGRDTQYFGPGTRLTVL.

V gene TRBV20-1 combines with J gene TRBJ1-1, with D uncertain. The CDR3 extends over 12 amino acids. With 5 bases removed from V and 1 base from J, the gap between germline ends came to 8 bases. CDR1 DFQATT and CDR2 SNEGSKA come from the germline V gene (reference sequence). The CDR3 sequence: CSASITNTEAFF. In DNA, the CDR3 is TGCAGTGCTTCTATAACGAACACTGAAGCTTTCTTT.

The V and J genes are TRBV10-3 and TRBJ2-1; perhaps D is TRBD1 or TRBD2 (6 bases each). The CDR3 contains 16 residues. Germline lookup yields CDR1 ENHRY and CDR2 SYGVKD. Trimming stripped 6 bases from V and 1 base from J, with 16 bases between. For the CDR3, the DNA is TGTGCCATCAGGGATAACGAGGGGGGTTCCTACAATGAGCAGTTCTTC. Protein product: CAIRDNEGGSYNEQFF.

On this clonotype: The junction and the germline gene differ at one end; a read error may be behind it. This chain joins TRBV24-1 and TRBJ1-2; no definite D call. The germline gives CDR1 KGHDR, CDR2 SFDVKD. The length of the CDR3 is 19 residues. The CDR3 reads CATSDSAATQQIFPAGCTF. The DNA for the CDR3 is TGTGCCACCAGTGATTCTGCCGCGACTCAACAGATTTTTCCAGCTGGCTGCACCTTC.

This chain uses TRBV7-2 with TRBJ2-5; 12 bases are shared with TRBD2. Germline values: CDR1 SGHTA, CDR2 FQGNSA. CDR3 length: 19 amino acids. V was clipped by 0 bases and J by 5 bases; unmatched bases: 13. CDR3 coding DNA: TGTGCCAGCAGCTTAGCGGTGCTCCTAGCGGGAGGGCGGGGTGAGACCCAGTACTTC. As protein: CASSLAVLLAGGRGETQYF. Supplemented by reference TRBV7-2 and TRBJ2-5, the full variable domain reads GAGVSQSPSNKVTEKGKDVELRCDPISGHTALYWYRQSLGQGLEFLIYFQGNSAPDKSGLPSDRFSAERTGGSVSTLTIQRTQQEDSAVYLCASSLAVLLAGGRGETQYFGPGTRLLVL.

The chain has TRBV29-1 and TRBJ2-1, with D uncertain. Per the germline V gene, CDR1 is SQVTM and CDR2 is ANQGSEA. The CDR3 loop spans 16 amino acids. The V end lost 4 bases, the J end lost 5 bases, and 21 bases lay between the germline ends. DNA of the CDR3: TGCAGCGTTGTAGTCGTCGCGTACCCAAACAACAATGAGCAGTTCTTC. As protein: CSVVVVAYPNNNEQFF.

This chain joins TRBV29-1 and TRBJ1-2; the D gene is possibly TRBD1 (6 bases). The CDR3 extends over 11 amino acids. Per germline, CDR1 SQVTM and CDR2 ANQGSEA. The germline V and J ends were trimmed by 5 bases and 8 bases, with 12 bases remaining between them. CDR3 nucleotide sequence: TGCAGCGTTCAGGACAGCCCGGGCTACACCTTC. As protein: CSVQDSPGYTF.

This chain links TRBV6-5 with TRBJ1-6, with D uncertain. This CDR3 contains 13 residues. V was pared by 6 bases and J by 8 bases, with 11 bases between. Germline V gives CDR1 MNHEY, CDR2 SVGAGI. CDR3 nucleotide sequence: TGTGCCAGCAGCGGCCCGCGTGATTCACCCCTCCACTTT. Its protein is CASSGPRDSPLHF.

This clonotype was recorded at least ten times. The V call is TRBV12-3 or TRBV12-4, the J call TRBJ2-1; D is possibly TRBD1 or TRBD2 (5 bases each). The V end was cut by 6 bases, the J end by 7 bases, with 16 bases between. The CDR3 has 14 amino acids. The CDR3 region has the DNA TGTGCCAGCAGCCCCGGGGCCTTTGGGAATGAGCAGTTCTTC. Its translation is CASSPGAFGNEQFF.

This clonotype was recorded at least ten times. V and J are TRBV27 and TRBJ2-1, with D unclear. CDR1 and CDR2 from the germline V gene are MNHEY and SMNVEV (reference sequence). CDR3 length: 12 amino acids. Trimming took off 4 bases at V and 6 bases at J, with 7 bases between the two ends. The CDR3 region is CASSSPRNEQFF. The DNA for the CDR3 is TGTGCCAGCAGTTCCCCCCGCAATGAGCAGTTCTTC.

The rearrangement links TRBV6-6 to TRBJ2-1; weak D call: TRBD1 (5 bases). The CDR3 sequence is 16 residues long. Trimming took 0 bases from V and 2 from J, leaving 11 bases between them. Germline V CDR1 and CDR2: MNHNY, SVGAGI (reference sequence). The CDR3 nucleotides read TGTGCCAGCAGTTACTCGAGGTCAGGGACCTACAATGAGCAGTTCTTC. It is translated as CASSYSRSGTYNEQFF.

For the CDR3, the DNA is TGCAGTGCTAGACCGACAGAGAGGAACACCGGGGAGCTGTTTTTT. Translated: CSARPTERNTGELFF. The gene calls are TRBV20-1 and TRBJ2-2, with D possibly being TRBD1 (5 bases). V was clipped by 2 bases and J by 1 base, with 11 bases between them. This CDR3 contains 15 residues. Germline lookup yields CDR1 DFQATT and CDR2 SNEGSKA (reference sequence).

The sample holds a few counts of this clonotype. Written as DNA, the CDR3 is TGTGCCAGCCAGCACCGGAACACTGAAGCTTTCTTT. Amino acids: CASQHRNTEAFF. V and J are TRBV5-5 and TRBJ1-1; no firm D call. From germline, CDR1 is SGHKS and CDR2 YYEKEE (reference sequence). The CDR3 runs to 12 residues. V was trimmed by 7 bases and J by 1 base, leaving 8 bases between them.

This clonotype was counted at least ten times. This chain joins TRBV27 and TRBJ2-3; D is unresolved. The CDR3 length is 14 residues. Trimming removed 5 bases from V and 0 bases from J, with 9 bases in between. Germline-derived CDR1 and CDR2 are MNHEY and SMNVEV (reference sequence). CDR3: CASSPNYSTDTQYF. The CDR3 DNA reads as TGTGCCAGCAGTCCAAACTATAGCACAGATACGCAGTATTTT.

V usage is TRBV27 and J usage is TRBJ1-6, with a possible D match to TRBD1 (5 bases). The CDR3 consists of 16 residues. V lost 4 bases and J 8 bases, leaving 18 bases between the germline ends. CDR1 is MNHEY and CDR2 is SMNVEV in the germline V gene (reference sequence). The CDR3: CASSSLRAGTHSPLHF. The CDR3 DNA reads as TGTGCCAGCAGTTCCCTCCGTGCAGGGACCCATTCACCCCTCCACTTT.

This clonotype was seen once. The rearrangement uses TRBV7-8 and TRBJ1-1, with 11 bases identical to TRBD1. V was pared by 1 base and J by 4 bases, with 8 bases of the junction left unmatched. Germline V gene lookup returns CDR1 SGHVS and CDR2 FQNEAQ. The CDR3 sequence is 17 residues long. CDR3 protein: CASSLEGTGGGGTEAFF. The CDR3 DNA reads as TGTGCCAGCAGCTTAGAGGGGACAGGGGGTGGCGGCACTGAAGCTTTCTTT.

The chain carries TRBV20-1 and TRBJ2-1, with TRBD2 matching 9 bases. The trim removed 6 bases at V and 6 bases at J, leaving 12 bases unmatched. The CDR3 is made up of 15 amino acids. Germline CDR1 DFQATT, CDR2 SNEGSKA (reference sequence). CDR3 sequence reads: CSAEAWAGGVNEQFF. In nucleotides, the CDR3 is TGCAGTGCCGAGGCTTGGGCGGGAGGGGTCAATGAGCAGTTCTTC.

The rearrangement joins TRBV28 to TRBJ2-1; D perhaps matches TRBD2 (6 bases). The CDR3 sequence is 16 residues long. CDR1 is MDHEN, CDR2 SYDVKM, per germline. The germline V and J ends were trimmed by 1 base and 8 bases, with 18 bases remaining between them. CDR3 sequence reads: CASSLLGSGGGDEQFF. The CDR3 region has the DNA TGTGCCAGCAGTTTATTGGGTAGCGGCGGTGGAGATGAGCAGTTCTTC.

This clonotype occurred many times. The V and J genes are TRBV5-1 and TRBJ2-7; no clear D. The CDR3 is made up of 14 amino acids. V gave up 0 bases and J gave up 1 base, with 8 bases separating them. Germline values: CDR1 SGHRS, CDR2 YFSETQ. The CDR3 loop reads CASSLAADSYEQYF. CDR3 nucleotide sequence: TGCGCCAGCAGCTTGGCAGCCGATTCCTACGAGCAGTACTTC. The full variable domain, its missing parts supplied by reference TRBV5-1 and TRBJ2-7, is KAGVTQTPRYLIKTRGQQVTLSCSPISGHRSVSWYQQTPGQGLQFLFEYFSETQRNKGNFPGRFSGRQFSNSRSEMNVSTLELGDSALYLCASSLAADSYEQYFGPGTRLTVT.

CDR3 sequence: CASSQVGPGTEAFF. As DNA, the CDR3 is TGCGCCAGCAGCCAAGTGGGGCCGGGGACTGAAGCTTTCTTT. The chain has TRBV4-1 and TRBJ1-1; D may be TRBD1 (5 bases). Germline assignment: CDR1 MGHRA and CDR2 YSYEKL. The CDR3 runs 14 residues. Trimming took 1 base from V and 5 from J, leaving 11 bases between them.

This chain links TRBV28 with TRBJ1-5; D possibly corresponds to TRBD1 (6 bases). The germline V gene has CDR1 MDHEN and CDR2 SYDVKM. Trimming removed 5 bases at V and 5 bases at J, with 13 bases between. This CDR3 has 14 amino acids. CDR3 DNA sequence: TGTGCCAGCAGTCCTCTCCCAGGGGATCAGCCCCAGCATTTT. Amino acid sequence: CASSPLPGDQPQHF.

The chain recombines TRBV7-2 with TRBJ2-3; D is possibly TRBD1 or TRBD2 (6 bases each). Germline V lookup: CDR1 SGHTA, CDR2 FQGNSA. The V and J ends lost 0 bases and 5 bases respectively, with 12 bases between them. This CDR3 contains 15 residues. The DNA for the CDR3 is TGTGCCAGCAGCTTAGCGTGGGGGGCGGAAGATACGCAGTATTTT. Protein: CASSLAWGAEDTQYF.

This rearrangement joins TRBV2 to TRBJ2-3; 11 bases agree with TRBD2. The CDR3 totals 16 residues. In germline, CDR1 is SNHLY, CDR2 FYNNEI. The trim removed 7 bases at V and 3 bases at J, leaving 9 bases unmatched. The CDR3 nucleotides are TGTGCCAGCAACCTAGCGGGGGGCAGGGTTACAGATACGCAGTATTTT. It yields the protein CASNLAGGRVTDTQYF.